This record covers a single T cell receptor beta chain. CDR3 length: 14 residues. Germline CDR1 reads SGHAT; CDR2 reads FQNNGV. Trimming took 2 bases from V and 7 from J, leaving 12 bases between them. These data come from a study of blood T cell repertoires in COVID-19. The data were produced by immunoSEQ multiplex PCR, yet TCRdb's version contains in-frame clones alone and is incomplete. The sample records 190,000 or so clones, around 90% being singletons. Categorization into cohorts depended on clinical history that participants reported. The sequenced sample was PBMCs or T cells enriched from blood (not recorded which). The TCR originated in a man aged 30 to 39 who had recovered from COVID-19. The chain couples TRBV11-2 to TRBJ2-1; perhaps TRBD1 as D (5 bases). In nucleotides, the CDR3 is TGTGCCAGCAGCTTAACTCCAGGGTATAATGAGCAGTTCTTC. This sequence encodes CASSLTPGYNEQFF.